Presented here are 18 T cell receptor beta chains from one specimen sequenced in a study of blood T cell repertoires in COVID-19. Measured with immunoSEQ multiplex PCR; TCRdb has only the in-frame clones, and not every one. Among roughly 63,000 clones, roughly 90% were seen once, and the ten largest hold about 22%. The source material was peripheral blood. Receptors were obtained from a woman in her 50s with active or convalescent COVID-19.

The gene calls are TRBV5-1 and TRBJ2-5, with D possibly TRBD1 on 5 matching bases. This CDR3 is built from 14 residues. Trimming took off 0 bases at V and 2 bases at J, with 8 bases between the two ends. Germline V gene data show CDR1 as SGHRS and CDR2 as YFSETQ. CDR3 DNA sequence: TGCGCCAGCAGCTTGGAGGGGTATCAAGAGACCCAGTACTTC. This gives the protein CASSLEGYQETQYF.

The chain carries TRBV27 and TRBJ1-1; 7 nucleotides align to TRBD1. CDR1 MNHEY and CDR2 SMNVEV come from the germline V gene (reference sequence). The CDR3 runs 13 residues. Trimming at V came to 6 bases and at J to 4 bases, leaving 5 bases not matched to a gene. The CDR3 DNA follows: TGTGCCAGCAGAACCACAGGGGTCACTGAAGCTTTCTTT. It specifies CASRTTGVTEAFF.

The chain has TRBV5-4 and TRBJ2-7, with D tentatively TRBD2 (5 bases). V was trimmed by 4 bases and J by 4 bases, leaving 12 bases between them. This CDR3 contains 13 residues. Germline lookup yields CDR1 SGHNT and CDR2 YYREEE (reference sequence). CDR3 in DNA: TGTGCCAGCAGCCCCACAGAGGGTTACGAGCAGTACTTC. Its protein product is CASSPTEGYEQYF.

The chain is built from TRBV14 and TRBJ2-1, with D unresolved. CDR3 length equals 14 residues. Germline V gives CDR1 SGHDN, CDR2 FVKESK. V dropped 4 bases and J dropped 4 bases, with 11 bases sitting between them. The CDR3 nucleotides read TGTGCCAGCAGCCTCCATGGGCGATACAATGAGCAGTTCTTC. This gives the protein CASSLHGRYNEQFF.

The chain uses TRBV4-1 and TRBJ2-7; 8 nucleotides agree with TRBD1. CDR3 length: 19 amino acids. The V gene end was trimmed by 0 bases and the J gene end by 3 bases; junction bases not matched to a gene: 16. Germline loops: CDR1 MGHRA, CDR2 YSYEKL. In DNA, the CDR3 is TGCGCCAGCAGCCAAGAGAGAGACAGGGGTTTCCCCCTTAACTACGAGCAGTACTTC. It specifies CASSQERDRGFPLNYEQYF.

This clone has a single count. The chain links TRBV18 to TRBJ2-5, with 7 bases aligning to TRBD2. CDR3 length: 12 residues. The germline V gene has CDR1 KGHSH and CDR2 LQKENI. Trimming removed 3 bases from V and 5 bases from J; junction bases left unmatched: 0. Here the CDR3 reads CASSPGGETQYF. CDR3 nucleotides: TGTGCCAGCTCACCGGGGGGGGAGACCCAGTACTTC.

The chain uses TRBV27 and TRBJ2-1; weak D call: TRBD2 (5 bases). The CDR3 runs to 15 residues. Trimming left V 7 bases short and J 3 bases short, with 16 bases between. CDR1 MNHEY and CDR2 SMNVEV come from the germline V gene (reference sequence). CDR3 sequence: CASKESFGIYNEQFF. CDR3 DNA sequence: TGTGCCAGCAAGGAGTCGTTCGGGATCTACAATGAGCAGTTCTTC.

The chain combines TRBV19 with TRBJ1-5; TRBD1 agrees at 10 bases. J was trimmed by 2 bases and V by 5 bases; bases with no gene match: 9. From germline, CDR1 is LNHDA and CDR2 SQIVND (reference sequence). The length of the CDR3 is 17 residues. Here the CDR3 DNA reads TGTGCCAGTAGTCCCCGGGACAGGGGCTCGGGCAATCAGCCCCAGCATTTT. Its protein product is CASSPRDRGSGNQPQHF. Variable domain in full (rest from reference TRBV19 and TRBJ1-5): DGGITQSPKYLFRKEGQNVTLSCEQNLNHDAMYWYRQDPGQGLRLIYYSQIVNDFQKGDIAEGYSVSREKKESFPLTVTSAQKNPTAFYLCASSPRDRGSGNQPQHFGDGTRLSIL.

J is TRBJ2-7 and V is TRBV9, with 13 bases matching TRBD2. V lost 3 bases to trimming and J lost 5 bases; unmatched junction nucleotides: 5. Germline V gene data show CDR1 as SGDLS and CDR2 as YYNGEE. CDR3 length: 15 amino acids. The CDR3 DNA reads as TGTGCCAGCAGCGCCTCCGGGACTAGCGGGAACGAGCAGTACTTC. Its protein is CASSASGTSGNEQYF.

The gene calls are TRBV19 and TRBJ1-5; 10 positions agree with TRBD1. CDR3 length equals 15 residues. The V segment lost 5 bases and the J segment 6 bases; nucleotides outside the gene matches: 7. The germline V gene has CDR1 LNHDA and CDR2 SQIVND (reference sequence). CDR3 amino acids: CASSLNRDRGQPQHF. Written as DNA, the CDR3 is TGTGCCAGTAGTCTCAACCGGGACAGGGGTCAGCCCCAGCATTTT.

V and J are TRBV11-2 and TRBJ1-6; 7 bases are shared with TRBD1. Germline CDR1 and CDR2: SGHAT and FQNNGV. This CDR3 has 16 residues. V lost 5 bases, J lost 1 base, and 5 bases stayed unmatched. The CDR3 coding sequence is TGTGCCAGCAGCCTTCTGACAGGGTCCTATAATTCACCCCTCCACTTT. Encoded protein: CASSLLTGSYNSPLHF.

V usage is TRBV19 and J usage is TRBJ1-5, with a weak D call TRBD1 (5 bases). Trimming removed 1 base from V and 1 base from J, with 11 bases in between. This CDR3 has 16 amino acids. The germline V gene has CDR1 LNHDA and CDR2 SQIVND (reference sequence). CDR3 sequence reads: CASSIAGQGSNQPQHF. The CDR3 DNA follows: TGTGCCAGTAGTATAGCTGGACAAGGGAGCAATCAGCCCCAGCATTTT. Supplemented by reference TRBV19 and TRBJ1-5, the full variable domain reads DGGITQSPKYLFRKEGQNVTLSCEQNLNHDAMYWYRQDPGQGLRLIYYSQIVNDFQKGDIAEGYSVSREKKESFPLTVTSAQKNPTAFYLCASSIAGQGSNQPQHFGDGTRLSIL.

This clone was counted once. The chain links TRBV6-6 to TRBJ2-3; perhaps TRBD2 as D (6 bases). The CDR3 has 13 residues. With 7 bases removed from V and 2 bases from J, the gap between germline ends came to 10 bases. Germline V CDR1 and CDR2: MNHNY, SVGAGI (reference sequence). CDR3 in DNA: TGTGCCAGCACCGGGACTTTCACAGATACGCAGTATTTT. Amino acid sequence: CASTGTFTDTQYF.

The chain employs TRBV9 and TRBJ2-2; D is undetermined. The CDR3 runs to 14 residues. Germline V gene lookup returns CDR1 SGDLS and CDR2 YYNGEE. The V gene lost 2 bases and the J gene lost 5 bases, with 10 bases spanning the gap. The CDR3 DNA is TGTGCCAGCAGCGTGAACCGCCTAACCGGGGAGCTGTTTTTT. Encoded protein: CASSVNRLTGELFF.

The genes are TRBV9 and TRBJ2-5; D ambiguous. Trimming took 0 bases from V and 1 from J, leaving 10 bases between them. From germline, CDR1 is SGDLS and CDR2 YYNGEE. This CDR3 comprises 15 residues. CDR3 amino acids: CASSVGLQSQETQYF. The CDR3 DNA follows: TGTGCCAGCAGCGTAGGTTTACAGTCCCAAGAGACCCAGTACTTC.

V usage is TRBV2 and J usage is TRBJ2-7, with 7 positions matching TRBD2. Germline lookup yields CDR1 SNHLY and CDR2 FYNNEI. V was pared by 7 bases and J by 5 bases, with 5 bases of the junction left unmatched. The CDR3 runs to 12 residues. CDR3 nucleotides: TGTGCCAGCACCCACGCGGGGGACGAGCAGTACTTC. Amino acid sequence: CASTHAGDEQYF.

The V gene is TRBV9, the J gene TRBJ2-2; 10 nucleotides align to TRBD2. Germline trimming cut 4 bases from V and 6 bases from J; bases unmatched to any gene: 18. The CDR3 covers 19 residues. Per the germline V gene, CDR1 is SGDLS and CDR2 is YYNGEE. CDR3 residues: CASSPHPAGSGRAPGELFF. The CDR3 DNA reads TGTGCCAGCAGCCCTCACCCCGCGGGGAGCGGGAGGGCCCCCGGGGAGCTGTTTTTT. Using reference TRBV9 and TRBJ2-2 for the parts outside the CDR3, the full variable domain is DSGVTQTPKHLITATGQRVTLRCSPRSGDLSVYWYQQSLDQGLQFLIQYYNGEERAKGNILERFSAQQFPDLHSELNLSSLELGDSALYFCASSPHPAGSGRAPGELFFGEGSRLTVL.

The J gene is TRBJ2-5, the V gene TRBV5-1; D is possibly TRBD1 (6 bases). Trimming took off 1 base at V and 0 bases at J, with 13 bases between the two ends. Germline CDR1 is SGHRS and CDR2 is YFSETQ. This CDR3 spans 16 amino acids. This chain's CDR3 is CASSLWTVSYQETQYF. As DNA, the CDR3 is TGCGCCAGCAGCTTGTGGACAGTAAGTTACCAAGAGACCCAGTACTTC.